A single TCR beta chain is shown here with its context. This receptor's antigen is unknown. No base qualities exist here, and no much larger clone lies one base off it. The library was made by the immunoSEQ multiplex PCR assay. For the multiplex PCR, a mixture combining 60 forward primers for TCR Vbeta segments and 13 reverse primers for TCR Jbeta segments was used. Amplification of the CDR3 region of rearranged TCR beta genes was performed with a multiplex PCR assay on genomic DNA. Amplified TCR beta libraries were sequenced as 87-base-pair reads on the Illumina HiSeq System. The paper's processing steps were these. A later analysis tallied roughly 80 million unique TCR beta chains across the 666 repertoires, and about 10 million of those chains were shared by two or more donors. Raw reads were error-corrected and collapsed into unique sequences by a nearest-neighbor algorithm in which closely related sequences were merged to remove PCR and sequencing errors. CDR3 sequences were aligned to IMGT reference sequences to assign V, D and J gene segments. For a sequence to be retained, at least a six-nucleotide match to both a V gene segment and a J gene segment was required. Rearrangements were called productive when the CDR3 lacked stop codons and stayed in frame with V and J; all others were non-productive. CDR3 was defined by IMGT convention, running from the second conserved V-encoded cysteine to the conserved J-encoded phenylalanine. In an earlier analysis of more than 550 of the donors, sequences lacking an unambiguous match to a single V gene segment were excluded. In an earlier analysis of approximately 500 of the donors, a V segment was called functional when productive rearrangements were above 56.7%, and segregating when the standard deviation between donors exceeded 5%. A statistical classification framework was built for diagnosing cytomegalovirus status from the catalog of TCR beta chain sequences. A later analysis assigned V and J genes by comparing TCR nucleotide sequences with IMGT/GENE-DB human TR gene sequences. In a later analysis, CDR3 sequences and most-parsimonious VDJ recombination scenarios were assigned using the TCRdist pipeline. A later analysis defined each TCR beta chain by its CDR3 amino acid sequence plus V-gene family, and excluded reads lacking a unique V-gene family. A later analysis removed 592 highly shared, low-generation-probability nucleotide sequences to deal with suspected cross-contamination and a sequencing artifact. In a later analysis, a clonal expansion index was calculated for each public chain from normalized within-repertoire ranks of inferred template counts. Generation probabilities in a later analysis came from a VDJ recombination model fitted to out-of-frame rearrangements, and those results were checked against IGoR. In a later analysis, hypergeometric tests were used to score TCR-TCR, TCR-HLA and TCR-CMV co-occurrence, with a repertoire-size bias correction applied to TCR pairs. A later analysis estimated false discovery rates by permuting HLA or CMV assignments 20 times. In a later analysis, co-occurring TCRs were grouped with DBSCAN, and TCRdist sequence similarity was added when clustering was performed within HLA-allele-positive subsets. Repertoires with fewer than 30,000 or more than 120,000 public chains were left out of co-occurrence clustering, as were about 5 repertoires with anomalous nucleotide sharing. Here the immuneACCESS table is served through TCRdb, limited to in-frame sequences with V and J called. Missing clones are a known gap in these copies; in checked studies unresolved V genes cover under half, and the rest lacks a known reason. V, J and clone size reflect that table, while D and trimming were determined from the DNA. Within this sample are roughly 170,000 clones, with approximately 80% of them counted one time only. The biggest ten clones account for about 0.77% of the sample.

The cohort comprised 670 or so healthy bone marrow donors. All cohort members were sampled while nominally healthy, although unrecorded immune exposures were likely present. The donor was CMV seronegative and was included in the group of 352 seronegative cohort members. Each donor provided a peripheral blood sample, and peripheral blood mononuclear cells were used for TCR beta sequencing. The Qiagen DNeasy Blood Extraction Kit was used to extract genomic DNA from the blood cell samples. The data were taken from a study of cytomegalovirus exposure and HLA in healthy donors (dated by TCRdb to 2016 to 2017). Concerning the study at large: In an earlier analysis of 587 of the donors, around 300 Gb of sequence data and some 120 million unique TCR beta sequences from 180 million or so T cells were reported. Roughly 300 gigabases of sequencing data and about 92 million unique TCR sequences made up an early release that covered 640 HLA-typed donors. The genetic ancestry cluster associated with self-reported Caucasian donors included over 80% of the roughly 360 genotyped donors. The study was designed to test whether signatures of past pathogen exposure could be identified by cataloging public T cell receptors. Using immunosequencing, the study profiled T cell repertoires from fewer than 850 subjects and related those repertoires to cytomegalovirus serostatus. Along with the approximately 650-subject first cohort, a separate validation cohort of 120 different subjects was used. The study combined high-throughput TCR immunosequencing, statistical association of individual TCRs with disease status, and machine learning to predict cytomegalovirus infection status. A later analysis re-examined previously published TCR beta repertoires from roughly 720 donors and added high-resolution HLA genotyping to investigate patterns of TCR occurrence. In the later analysis, no new phenotypic data were used to find candidate immune exposures; instead, reliance was placed on TCR beta sequences and their occurrence across donors. To decide whether each TCR beta V gene segment behaved as functional or pseudogenic, an earlier analysis of fewer than 750 of the donors relied on high-throughput TCR beta sequencing. Donor age, sex, ethnicity and CMV serostatus were compiled alongside the repertoire data. A later genetic analysis used genome-wide SNP genotypes for about 65% of the 666 donors, treating that subset as a discovery cohort. Every discovery cohort repertoire had been produced on one sequencing platform. Class I and class II HLA loci were covered by the typing at four-digit resolution. The number of typed donors differed by locus: about 620-640 for A, B, C, DRB1 and DQB1; some 540 for DQA1; 606 for DPA1; and around 470 for DPB1. Because of strong linkage in the cohort, roughly five DR-DQ haplotypes were treated as single units for association and clustering. On average, 235,054 unique TCR beta nucleotide sequences were sequenced per donor among a few hundred genotyped donors of the cohort, with 15% to 20% of those sequences being non-productive. The investigation overall reported the following: Specific HLA alleles were associated with 15,000 to 20,000 TCR beta sequences at a false discovery rate of 0.05 in a later analysis. V-gene and J-gene trimming of TCR beta chains was associated with a missense DCLRE1C variant in a later genetic analysis, and the association was replicated in an independent cohort. The authors suggested that the approach could potentially be extended to other disease states and immunological phenotypes. The study listed 150 to 200 TCR beta chains as associated with cytomegalovirus. In a later analysis, several top co-occurrence clusters were reported to appear linked to parvovirus B19, influenza, CMV and Epstein-Barr virus. A further reported finding was that TCR beta sequences accurately predicted the HLA-A and HLA-B alleles for most subjects in the first cohort. For the cohort, immune exposure information was limited to CMV serostatus. Because counts were too low, seventeen rarely observed V segments, including chromosome 9 orphons, were excluded from the earlier analysis of some 590 of the donors. According to a later analysis, TCR association rates differed among HLA loci, with DRB1 alleles showing the most associated TCRs and HLA-C alleles showing the fewest. This cohort had only TCR beta chains sequenced, and the lack of alpha or paired-chain data limited which features could be detected. Correlated functional status among segregating V segments might reflect linkage disequilibrium, but an unknown experimental factor could not be ruled out. Because some donors lacked HLA typing at each locus, the association tests relied only on the typed subset. Most CMV-associated TCR beta chains appeared to be HLA-restricted in a later analysis, and the HLA associations seemed to be driven largely by CMV exposure. Presence/absence analyses assumed roughly uniform sequencing depth across donors, an assumption that may not hold. In a later genetic analysis, fewer N-insertions in productive TCRs were reported among donors in an Asian-associated ancestry cluster than the roughly 670-donor mean. Some IMGT-functional V segments, including TRBV6-2 and TRBV6-3, could not be distinguished by the 87-base-pair reads and were therefore excluded. A few of the identified cytomegalovirus-associated TCR beta chains were confirmed in vitro to be specific for cytomegalovirus antigens. Across donors, most TCR sequences were observed very rarely, whereas some public TCRs were present in many individuals. A later analysis found that HLA-associated TCR beta chains were more clonally expanded and had lower generation probabilities than equally common non-associated chains. A group of highly shared sequence variants was considered likely to be a technical artifact of the sequencing pipeline. Assigning TCR associations to individual alleles was difficult when HLA alleles, especially DR and DQ, strongly co-occurred. The classifier was reported to diagnose cytomegalovirus status with high specificity and sensitivity in both the original cohort and the validation cohort. In an earlier analysis of approximately 590 of the donors, most TCR beta V segments appeared in productive rearrangements about 87% or about 30% of the time, broadly matching IMGT annotations.

The germline V gene encodes CDR1 MDHEN and CDR2 SYDVKM. CDR3 length: 16 amino acids, cysteine to phenylalanine. The CDR3 DNA has 48 bases and is translated from base 1. Trimming removed 8 bases from V and 2 bases from J, leaving 20 bases between the germline ends. The receptor comes from a young woman in good health and CMV-seronegative. The V gene is TRBV28 and the J gene is TRBJ2-3; a weak D assignment points to TRBD2 (7 bases agree). Sequenced sample: PBMCs. The nucleotide sequence reads TGTGCCAGCCCAGTACGGGGGGCCCTGAACACAGATACGCAGTATTTT. This translates into CASPVRGALNTDTQYF.